Described below is a single TCR beta chain sequence and its context. Its antigen is undetermined. The sample originates from a study of cytomegalovirus exposure and HLA in healthy donors. Study-wide results and limits: Being indistinguishable, some V segments were excluded, TRBV6-2 and TRBV6-3 among them.

Amplification used 60 Vbeta primers and 13 Jbeta primers. Sequencing used immunoSEQ multiplex PCR; TCRdb keeps in-frame clones, though not all of them. In the table there are about 100,000 clones, 75% to 80% of which are singletons. The CDR3 spans 14 residues. Trimming cost V 7 bases and J 1 base, with 11 bases left between them. Germline assignment: CDR1 SNHLY and CDR2 FYNNEI. This TCR was recovered from a man in his sixties in good health and CMV-seropositive. Sequenced: PBMCs. The chain has TRBV2 and TRBJ1-5; a weak D match, TRBD1 (5 bases). The CDR3, as DNA: TGTGCCAGCACCTTCAGGGAAAGCAATCAGCCCCAGCATTTT. Its translation is CASTFRESNQPQHF.